This TCR beta chain was captured in a study of shared clonotypes between healthy human individuals. V lost 4 bases and J lost 1, with 11 bases in between. Germline V lookup: CDR1 SGDLS, CDR2 YYNGEE. The CDR3 spans 15 residues. Profiled with immunoSEQ multiplex PCR; TCRdb holds only in-frame clones, not every one. The sample has 950,000 to 1,300,000 clones, approximately 76% seen once. This rearrangement joins TRBV9 to TRBJ2-2; D is perhaps TRBD1 (6 bases). Sample: memory CD4+ T cells sorted from blood. Subset of the sample: CD45RA-negative fraction. The sequence came from a man aged 18 to 29 in good health. The CDR3 DNA sequence: TGTGCCAGCAGCCCAACAGGGAAGAACACCGGGGAGCTGTTTTTT. It yields the protein CASSPTGKNTGELFF. Complete variable domain (other parts from reference TRBV9 and TRBJ2-2): DSGVTQTPKHLITATGQRVTLRCSPRSGDLSVYWYQQSLDQGLQFLIQYYNGEERAKGNILERFSAQQFPDLHSELNLSSLELGDSALYFCASSPTGKNTGELFFGEGSRLTVL.